The clone carrying this T cell receptor beta chain was found once. The sample belongs to a study of T cell changes during pregnancy in multiple sclerosis. CDR1 and CDR2 from the germline V gene are MGHDK and SYGVNS. Trimming cost V 8 bases and J 7 bases, with 11 bases left between them. The CDR3 contains 11 residues. Produced via immunoSEQ multiplex PCR; TCRdb's table is partial and in-frame only. The sample comprises over 50,000 clones, around 91% of which are singletons, and less than 1.5% rests with the top ten. Sequenced here: peripheral blood, sampled in the third trimester of pregnancy. This sequence was found in a female donor in good health, enrolled as a control in a pregnancy study. The genes are TRBV25-1 and TRBJ1-2; tentatively, D is TRBD1 (5 bases). The chain's CDR3 is CASHGALGYTF. The CDR3 DNA is TGTGCCAGCCATGGGGCGCTTGGCTACACCTTC.